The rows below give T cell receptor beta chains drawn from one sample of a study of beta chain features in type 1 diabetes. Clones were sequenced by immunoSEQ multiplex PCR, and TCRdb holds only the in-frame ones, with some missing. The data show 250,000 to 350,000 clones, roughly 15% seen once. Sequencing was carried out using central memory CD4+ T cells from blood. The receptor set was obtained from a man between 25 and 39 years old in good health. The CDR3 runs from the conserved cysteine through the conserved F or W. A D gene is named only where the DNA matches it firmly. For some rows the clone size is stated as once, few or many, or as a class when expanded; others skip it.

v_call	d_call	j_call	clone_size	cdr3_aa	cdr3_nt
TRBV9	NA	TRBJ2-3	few	CASSVGPNGATQYF	TGTGCCAGCAGCGTAGGCCCGAACGGGGCGACGCAGTATTTT
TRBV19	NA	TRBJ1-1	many	CASSMKGDTEAFF	TGTGCCAGTAGTATGAAGGGAGACACTGAAGCTTTCTTT
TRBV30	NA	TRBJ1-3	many	CAWSVRRGAGNTIYF	TGTGCCTGGAGTGTACGACGGGGAGCAGGAAACACCATATATTTT
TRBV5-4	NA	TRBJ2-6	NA	CASSLAPEGSGANVLTF	TGTGCCAGCAGCCTGGCCCCCGAGGGCTCTGGGGCCAACGTCCTGACTTTC
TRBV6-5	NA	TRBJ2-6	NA	CASKLRASGANVLTF	TGTGCCAGCAAACTACGGGCCTCTGGGGCCAACGTCCTGACTTTC
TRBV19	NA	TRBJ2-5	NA	CASSRSGQETQYF	TGTGCCAGTAGTCGGTCCGGTCAAGAGACCCAGTACTTC
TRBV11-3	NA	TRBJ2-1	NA	CASSLGADYNEQFF	TGTGCCAGCAGCTTAGGGGCTGATTACAATGAGCAGTTCTTC
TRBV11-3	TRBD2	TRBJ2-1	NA	CASGLAGNEQFF	TGTGCCAGCGGACTAGCGGGAAATGAGCAGTTCTTC
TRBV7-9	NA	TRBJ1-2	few	CASSLDSYGYTF	TGTGCCAGCAGCCTGGACAGCTATGGCTACACCTTC
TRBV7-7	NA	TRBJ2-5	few	CASSPGTPGGTQYF	TGTGCCAGCAGCCCGGGGACTCCCGGGGGGACCCAGTACTTC
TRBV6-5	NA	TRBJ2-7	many	CASSYSFPSSYEQYF	TGTGCCAGCAGTTACTCGTTCCCGAGCTCCTACGAGCAGTACTTC
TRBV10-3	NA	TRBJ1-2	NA	CASMRELGGYTF	TGTGCCAGCATGAGGGAACTCGGTGGCTACACCTTC
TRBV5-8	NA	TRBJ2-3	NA	CASSNRASADTQYF	TGTGCCAGCAGCAACCGGGCATCTGCAGATACGCAGTATTTT
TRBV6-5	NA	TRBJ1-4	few	CASSYSGAWGEKLFF	TGTGCCAGCAGTTACTCTGGGGCCTGGGGGGAAAAACTGTTTTTT
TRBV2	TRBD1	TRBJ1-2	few	CASSVLGQALSAGYTF	TGTGCCAGCAGTGTCTTAGGACAGGCGCTTTCTGCTGGCTACACCTTC
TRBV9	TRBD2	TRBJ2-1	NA	CASSKSGGAHNEQFF	TGTGCCAGCAGCAAGAGCGGGGGGGCCCACAATGAGCAGTTCTTC
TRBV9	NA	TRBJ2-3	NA	CASSFMDTQYF	TGTGCCAGCAGTTTTATGGATACGCAGTATTTT
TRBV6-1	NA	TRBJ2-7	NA	CASTGTQREQYF	TGTGCCAGCACCGGGACTCAGAGGGAGCAGTACTTC
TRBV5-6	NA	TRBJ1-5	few	CASSLRAANQPQHF	TGTGCCAGCAGCTTGCGGGCAGCCAATCAGCCCCAGCATTTT
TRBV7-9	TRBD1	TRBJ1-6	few	CASSDPGTGLSPLHF	TGTGCCAGCAGCGACCCCGGGACAGGGCTTTCACCCCTCCACTTT
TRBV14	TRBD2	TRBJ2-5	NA	CASSPGTSGRTQYF	TGTGCCAGCAGCCCCGGGACTAGCGGTAGGACCCAGTACTTC
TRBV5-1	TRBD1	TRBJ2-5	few	CASSWGQWLGETQYF	TGCGCCAGCAGCTGGGGACAGTGGCTCGGGGAGACCCAGTACTTC